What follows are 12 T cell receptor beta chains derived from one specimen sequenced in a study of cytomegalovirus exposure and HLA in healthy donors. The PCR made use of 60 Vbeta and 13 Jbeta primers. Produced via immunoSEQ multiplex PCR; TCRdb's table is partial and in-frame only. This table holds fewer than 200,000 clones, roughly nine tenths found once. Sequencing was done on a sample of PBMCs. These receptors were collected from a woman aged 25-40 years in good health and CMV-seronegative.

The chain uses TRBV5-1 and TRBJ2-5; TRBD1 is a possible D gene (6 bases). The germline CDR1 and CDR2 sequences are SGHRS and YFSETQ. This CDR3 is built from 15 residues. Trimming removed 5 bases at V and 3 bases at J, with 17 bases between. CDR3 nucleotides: TGCGCCAGCAGTGATATCAGGGGCGCGAAAGAGACCCAGTACTTC. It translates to CASSDIRGAKETQYF.

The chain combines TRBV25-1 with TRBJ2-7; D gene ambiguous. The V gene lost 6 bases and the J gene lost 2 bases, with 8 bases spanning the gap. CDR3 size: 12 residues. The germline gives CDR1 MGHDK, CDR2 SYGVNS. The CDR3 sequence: CASRGPPYEQYF. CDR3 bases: TGTGCCAGCAGGGGCCCACCCTACGAGCAGTACTTC.

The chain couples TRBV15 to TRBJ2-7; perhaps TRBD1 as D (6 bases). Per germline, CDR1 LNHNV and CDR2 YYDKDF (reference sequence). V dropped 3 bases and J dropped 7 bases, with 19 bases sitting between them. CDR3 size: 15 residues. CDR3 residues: CATSRSQPGALEQYF. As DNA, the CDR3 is TGTGCCACCAGCAGGAGCCAGCCAGGGGCTCTGGAGCAGTACTTC. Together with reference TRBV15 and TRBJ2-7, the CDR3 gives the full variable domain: DAMVIQNPRYQVTQFGKPVTLSCSQTLNHNVMYWYQQKSSQAPKLLFHYYDKDFNNEADTPDNFQSRRPNTSFCFLDIRSPGLGDTAMYLCATSRSQPGALEQYFGPGTRLTVT.

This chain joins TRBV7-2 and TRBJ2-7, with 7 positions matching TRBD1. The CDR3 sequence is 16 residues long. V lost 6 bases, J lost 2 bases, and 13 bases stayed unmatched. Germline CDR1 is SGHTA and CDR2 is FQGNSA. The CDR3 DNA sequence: TGTGCCAGCAGTCCCGCCGGGACAGCTAAGGCCTACGAGCAGTACTTC. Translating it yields CASSPAGTAKAYEQYF. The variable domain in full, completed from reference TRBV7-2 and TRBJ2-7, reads GAGVSQSPSNKVTEKGKDVELRCDPISGHTALYWYRQSLGQGLEFLIYFQGNSAPDKSGLPSDRFSAERTGGSVSTLTIQRTQQEDSAVYLCASSPAGTAKAYEQYFGPGTRLTVT.

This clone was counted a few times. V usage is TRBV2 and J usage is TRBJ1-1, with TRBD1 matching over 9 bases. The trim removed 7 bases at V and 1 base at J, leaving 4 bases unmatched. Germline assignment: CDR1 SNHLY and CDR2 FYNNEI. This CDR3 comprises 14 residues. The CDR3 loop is CASKRTGENTEAFF. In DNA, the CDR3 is TGTGCCAGCAAGCGGACAGGGGAGAACACTGAAGCTTTCTTT.

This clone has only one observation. This CDR3 is CASSQTSLISSGTDTQYF. In DNA, the CDR3 is TGTGCCAGCAGCCAGACTAGCTTAATTTCGTCTGGCACAGATACGCAGTATTTT. This chain connects TRBV7-7 to TRBJ2-3; 7 nucleotides match TRBD2. The ends lost 5 bases at V and 1 base at J; junction bases unmatched: 15. The CDR3 extends over 18 amino acids. Germline values: CDR1 SSHAT, CDR2 FNYEAQ (reference sequence). The full variable domain, its missing parts supplied by reference TRBV7-7 and TRBJ2-3, is GAGVSQSPRYKVTKRGQDVTLRCDPISSHATLYWYQQALGQGPEFLTYFNYEAQPDKSGLPSDRFSAERPEGSISTLTIQRTEQRDSAMYRCASSQTSLISSGTDTQYFGPGTRLTVL.

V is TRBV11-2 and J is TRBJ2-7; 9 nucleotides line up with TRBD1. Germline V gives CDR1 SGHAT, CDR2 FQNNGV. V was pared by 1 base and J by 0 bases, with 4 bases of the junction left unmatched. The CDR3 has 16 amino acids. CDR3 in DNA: TGTGCCAGCAGCTTAGTTGGGACAGGGATCTCCTACGAGCAGTACTTC. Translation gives CASSLVGTGISYEQYF.

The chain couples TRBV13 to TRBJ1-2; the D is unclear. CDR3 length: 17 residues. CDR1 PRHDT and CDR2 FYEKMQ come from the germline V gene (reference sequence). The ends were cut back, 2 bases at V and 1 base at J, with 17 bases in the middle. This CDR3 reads CASSLSRGSGINYGYTF. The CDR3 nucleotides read TGTGCCAGCAGCTTATCTCGCGGCTCCGGTATTAACTATGGCTACACCTTC. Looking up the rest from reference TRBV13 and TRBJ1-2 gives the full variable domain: AAGVIQSPRHLIKEKRETATLKCYPIPRHDTVYWYQQGPGQDPQFLISFYEKMQSDKGSIPDRFSAQQFSDYHSELNMSSLELGDSALYFCASSLSRGSGINYGYTFGSGTRLTVV.

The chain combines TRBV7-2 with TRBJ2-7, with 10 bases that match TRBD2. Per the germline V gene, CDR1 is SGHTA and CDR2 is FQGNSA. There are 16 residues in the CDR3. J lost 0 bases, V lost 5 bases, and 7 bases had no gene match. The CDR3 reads CASSLGLADISYEQYF. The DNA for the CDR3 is TGTGCCAGCAGCCTTGGACTAGCGGATATCTCCTACGAGCAGTACTTC.

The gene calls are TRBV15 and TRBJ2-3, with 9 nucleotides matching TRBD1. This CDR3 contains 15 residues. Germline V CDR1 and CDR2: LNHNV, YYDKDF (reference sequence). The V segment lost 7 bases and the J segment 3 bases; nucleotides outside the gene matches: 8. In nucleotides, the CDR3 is TGTGCCACCACGAGCACAGGGGGCAGGACAGATACGCAGTATTTT. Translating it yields CATTSTGGRTDTQYF.

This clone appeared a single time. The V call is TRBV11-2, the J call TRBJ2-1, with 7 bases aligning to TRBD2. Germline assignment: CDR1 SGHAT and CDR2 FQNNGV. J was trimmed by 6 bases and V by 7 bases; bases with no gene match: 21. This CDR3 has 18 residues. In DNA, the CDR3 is TGTGCCAGCATCACCGACCCCCGGTTAGCGGGTCGGTTCAATGAGCAGTTCTTC. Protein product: CASITDPRLAGRFNEQFF.

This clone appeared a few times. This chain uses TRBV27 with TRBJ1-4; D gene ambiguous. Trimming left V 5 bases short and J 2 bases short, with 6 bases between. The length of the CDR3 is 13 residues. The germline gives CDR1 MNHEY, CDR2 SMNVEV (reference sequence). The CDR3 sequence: CASSARTNEKLFF. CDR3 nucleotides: TGTGCCAGCAGTGCGAGGACTAATGAAAAACTGTTTTTT.